What follows are 18 T cell receptor beta chains derived from one specimen sequenced in a study of tumour-infiltrating T cells in Burkitt lymphoma. Sequenced by immunoSEQ multiplex PCR; TCRdb stores in-frame clones only, minus some. The sample includes approximately 15,000 clones, 80% seen only once; the top ten take over 2%. The sequenced material came from tumor tissue. The receptors shown here come from a human donor with diffuse large B-cell lymphoma.

The chain couples TRBV19 to TRBJ1-1; D remains ambiguous. V lost 5 bases to trimming and J lost 0 bases, with 4 bases between them. The CDR3 loop spans 12 amino acids. Germline V gives CDR1 LNHDA, CDR2 SQIVND (reference sequence). DNA for the CDR3: TGTGCCAGTAGTGAGTTGAACACTGAAGCTTTCTTT. The encoded protein is CASSELNTEAFF. Using reference TRBV19 and TRBJ1-1 for the parts outside the CDR3, the full variable domain is DGGITQSPKYLFRKEGQNVTLSCEQNLNHDAMYWYRQDPGQGLRLIYYSQIVNDFQKGDIAEGYSVSREKKESFPLTVTSAQKNPTAFYLCASSELNTEAFFGQGTRLTVV.

This clone was detected a few times. V is TRBV7-2 and J is TRBJ1-5; no clear D. Per the germline V gene, CDR1 is SGHTA and CDR2 is FQGNSA. Deletions cut 4 bases from V and 2 bases from J, with 6 bases between. The CDR3 has 13 residues. The CDR3 DNA is TGTGCCAGCAGCTACAACCGCAATCAGCCCCAGCATTTT. It codes for CASSYNRNQPQHF.

The chain has TRBV7-8 and TRBJ1-3; 8 bases line up with TRBD1. V shed 5 bases and J 3 bases; nucleotides not matched to a gene: 9. The CDR3 is 16 amino acids. Germline loops: CDR1 SGHVS, CDR2 FQNEAQ. Here the CDR3 DNA reads TGTGCCAGCAGCGTAGGACAGGGTATCGTTGGAAACACCATATATTTT. It translates to CASSVGQGIVGNTIYF.

The rearrangement uses TRBV2 and TRBJ2-5; 9 positions match TRBD2. Losses at the gene ends were 5 bases for V and 5 bases for J; bases not matched to a gene: 6. The CDR3 length is 14 residues. From germline, CDR1 is SNHLY and CDR2 FYNNEI. CDR3 loop: CASSIAGASETQYF. The CDR3 DNA reads TGTGCCAGCAGTATAGCGGGGGCGAGCGAGACCCAGTACTTC.

V gene TRBV6-6 combines with J gene TRBJ2-7; weak D call: TRBD1 (5 bases). Per germline, CDR1 MNHNY and CDR2 SVGAGI (reference sequence). Trimming removed 5 bases from V and 2 bases from J, with 13 bases in between. The CDR3 runs to 14 residues. The CDR3, as DNA: TGTGCCAGCAGTCCCGACAGTTTACCCTACGAGCAGTACTTC. This sequence encodes CASSPDSLPYEQYF.

The J gene is TRBJ2-1, the V gene TRBV19, with 8 bases lining up with TRBD2. This CDR3 contains 14 residues. V was clipped by 3 bases and J by 7 bases; unmatched bases: 5. The germline gives CDR1 LNHDA, CDR2 SQIVND (reference sequence). CDR3 nucleotides: TGTGCCAGTAGTATTGTTAGCGGGACTAATGAGCAGTTCTTC. Translated: CASSIVSGTNEQFF.

The chain recombines TRBV21-1 with TRBJ2-1; the table gives TRBD2 as D, unverified against the DNA. TRBV21-1 corresponds to a pseudogene. The CDR3 is 12 amino acids. The CDR3 region is CASSPRGSGQFF. CDR3 bases: TGTGCCAGCAGCCCTCGGGGGTCGGGGCAGTTCTTC.

The CDR3 nucleotides are TGTGCCAGCAGCCTCGACTTACTGTCTACCTACAATGAGCAGTTCTTC. Translating it yields CASSLDLLSTYNEQFF. J is TRBJ2-1 and V is TRBV5-6; D is unclear. The germline gives CDR1 SGHDT, CDR2 YYEEEE. The ends were cut back, 4 bases at V and 2 bases at J, with 16 bases in the middle. This CDR3 region has 16 residues.

The chain employs TRBV5-5 and TRBJ1-2, with a weak D call TRBD1 (5 bases). V lost 0 bases, J lost 4 bases, and 13 bases lay in between. Per the germline V gene, CDR1 is SGHKS and CDR2 is YYEKEE (reference sequence). This CDR3 has 15 amino acids. The CDR3 region has the DNA TGTGCCAGCAGCTTGGATGGGTCCGGGGGCTATGGCTACACCTTC. Protein: CASSLDGSGGYGYTF.

The rearrangement uses TRBV29-1 and TRBJ2-1; TRBD2 aligns across 9 bases. Germline CDR1 is SQVTM and CDR2 is ANQGSEA. The J segment lost 0 bases and the V segment lost 8 bases, leaving 11 bases of the junction unmatched. The CDR3 covers 16 residues. The CDR3 is CSSSLSGGSSYNEQFF. As DNA, the CDR3 is TGCAGCTCCTCCCTTAGCGGGGGAAGCTCCTACAATGAGCAGTTCTTC.

V gene TRBV6-1 combines with J gene TRBJ2-5; D possibly uses TRBD1 or TRBD2 (6 bases each). This CDR3 comprises 12 residues. The germline CDR1 and CDR2 sequences are MNHNS and SASEGT. Deletions cut 5 bases from V and 11 bases from J, with 15 bases between. The CDR3 nucleotides are TGTGCCAGCAGTCCGAACGGGGGACAACAGTACTTC. It translates to CASSPNGGQQYF.

The chain uses TRBV7-9 and TRBJ1-5; the D is unclear. The CDR3 has 12 residues. Germline V gives CDR1 SEHNR, CDR2 FQNEAQ (reference sequence). V lost 6 bases and J lost 1, with 4 bases in between. The CDR3 sequence: CASSRSNQPQHF. CDR3 nucleotide sequence: TGTGCCAGCAGTCGGAGCAATCAGCCCCAGCATTTT.

The chain is built from TRBV5-4 and TRBJ2-1, with D tentatively TRBD2 (6 bases). V gave up 0 bases and J gave up 5 bases, with 12 bases separating them. This CDR3 comprises 15 residues. Looked up from germline, CDR1 is SGHNT and CDR2 is YYREEE (reference sequence). CDR3 coding DNA: TGTGCCAGCAGCTTGGCCGGGAGTTTAAACAATGAGCAGTTCTTC. It specifies CASSLAGSLNNEQFF.

The V gene is TRBV9, the J gene TRBJ1-1, with a weak D call TRBD1 (6 bases). The CDR3 sequence is 17 residues long. The V gene's germline CDR1 is SGDLS and CDR2 YYNGEE. V was cut by 3 bases and J by 0 bases, with 18 bases left in between. The CDR3: CASSDSPSGALNTEAFF. The CDR3 DNA reads TGTGCCAGCAGCGATTCTCCGTCGGGGGCCCTGAACACTGAAGCTTTCTTT.

This clone was observed a handful of times. The chain is built from TRBV4-1 and TRBJ2-7, with 8 bases lining up with TRBD1. Trimming took 4 bases from V and 6 from J; bases not matched to a gene: 5. Germline CDR1 is MGHRA and CDR2 is YSYEKL. The CDR3 has 13 amino acids. The CDR3: CASSPGQELEQYF. CDR3 bases: TGCGCCAGCAGCCCGGGACAGGAGCTCGAGCAGTACTTC.

A single count supports this clone. CDR3 nucleotide sequence: TGTGCCAGTAGTCTTCAGCGACGGTTTGGCTACACCTTC. This gives the protein CASSLQRRFGYTF. This chain joins TRBV19 and TRBJ1-2; D gene ambiguous. V lost 5 bases and J lost 7, with 14 bases in between. Germline V gene sequence: CDR1 LNHDA, CDR2 SQIVND (reference sequence). The CDR3 loop spans 13 amino acids.

This clone came up once. The chain links TRBV20-1 to TRBJ2-1, with D perhaps matching TRBD1 (5 bases). CDR1 is DFQATT, CDR2 SNEGSKA, per germline (reference sequence). Trimming pared 6 bases from V and 8 bases from J, leaving 11 bases between. The CDR3 is made up of 11 amino acids. The CDR3: CSAPQGHEQFF. The CDR3 region has the DNA TGCAGTGCGCCTCAGGGCCATGAGCAGTTCTTC.

CDR3 coding DNA: TGCGCCAGCAGACTTCTTTCAGGTGAGGCTAGCGGGTTCAATGAGCAGTTCTTC. It yields the protein CASRLLSGEASGFNEQFF. The V call is TRBV5-1, the J call TRBJ2-1; 8 bases match TRBD2. The CDR3 has 18 residues. The V and J ends lost 5 bases and 6 bases, in that order; junction bases with no gene match: 19. Germline CDR1 SGHRS, CDR2 YFSETQ.